The 5 T cell receptor beta chains in this list originate from one sample, sequenced in a study of human thymus T cells. The study used thymus tissue resected during corrective heart surgery. The assay was immunoSEQ multiplex PCR, and TCRdb's table has in-frame clones only and misses some. The sample holds tens of thousands of clones, 95% seen once. Sequencing was performed on thymus tissue. These receptors came from a girl less than two years old with a congenital heart defect but otherwise immunologically healthy.

The rearrangement joins TRBV28 to TRBJ1-1; D ambiguous. Germline V gene data show CDR1 as MDHEN and CDR2 as SYDVKM. This CDR3 contains 12 residues. Trimming pared 4 bases from V and 11 bases from J, leaving 14 bases between. The DNA for the CDR3 is TGTGCCAGCAGTTCCCCTTCCCCGCGTGCTTTCTTT. Protein sequence: CASSSPSPRAFF.

As DNA, the CDR3 is TGTGCCAGCAGCTTAAGGCCCACCAGCACGGAGTATGGCTACACCTTC. It yields the protein CASSLRPTSTEYGYTF. The chain uses TRBV11-3 and TRBJ1-2; D uncertain. The CDR3 is 16 residues long. Germline CDR1 and CDR2: SGHNT and YENEEA. Trimming stripped 2 bases from V and 5 bases from J, with 18 bases between.

This chain connects TRBV7-3 to TRBJ2-7; 8 nucleotides agree with TRBD1. Germline V lookup: CDR1 SGHTA, CDR2 FQGTGA. This CDR3 contains 15 residues. V was clipped by 3 bases and J by 2 bases; unmatched bases: 6. In nucleotides, the CDR3 is TGTGCCAGCAGCTTCCGACAGGGGAGAGCCTACGAGCAGTACTTC. Amino acids: CASSFRQGRAYEQYF.

The chain carries TRBV6-1 and TRBJ2-5; possibly TRBD1 for D (6 bases). Germline V gene sequence: CDR1 MNHNS, CDR2 SASEGT. The CDR3 totals 17 residues. Deletions cut 2 bases from V and 1 base from J, with 17 bases between. The CDR3 DNA reads TGTGCCAGCAGTGAAAGGGGGAAGGCAAGCTCCCAAGAGACCCAGTACTTC. It codes for CASSERGKASSQETQYF.

The V gene is TRBV30, the J gene TRBJ2-1; 16 bases agree with TRBD2. The CDR3 spans 17 residues. Germline V lookup: CDR1 GTSNPN, CDR2 SVGIG (reference sequence). The V and J ends lost 0 bases and 5 bases, in that order; junction bases with no gene match: 4. The CDR3 bases are TGTGCCTGGAGTGTGGGACTAGCGGGAGGGAACCACAATGAGCAGTTCTTC. It yields the protein CAWSVGLAGGNHNEQFF.